The 27 T cell receptor beta chains given below trace back to one sample, sequenced in a study of tumor-infiltrating lymphocytes in primary liver carcinoma. The researchers produced TCR beta cDNA from 450 to 600 ng total RNA with a constant-region primer. Sequencing libraries for TCR beta derived from three nested multiplex PCR rounds that used slightly modified ARM-PCR. Running 9 to 11 cycles apiece, the first two PCR rounds relied on TRBV1-TRBV30 forward primers together with a C-beta reverse primer. TCRdb called the multiplex PCR reads again in MiXCR, with one record for every CDR3 protein. The sample lists about 190,000 distinct CDR3 sequences; 85% were seen once. DNA and RNA were both co-extracted from around 20-30 mg of bulk tissue that had not been sorted. The sample comprised tumor tissue from primary liver carcinoma. These receptors originate from a man aged 35 to 55 with primary liver carcinoma and hepatitis B virus infection.

This chain uses TRBV6-6 with TRBJ2-1; D might be TRBD1 or TRBD2, each matching 5 bases. V gave up 7 bases and J gave up 8 bases, with 21 bases separating them. Germline values: CDR1 MNHNY, CDR2 SVGAGI (reference sequence). The CDR3 is 15 residues long. The CDR3 nucleotides read TGTGCCAGCATTTTGACAAGCCTGGTGGGGGATGAGCAGTTCTTC. Translating it yields CASILTSLVGDEQFF.

The V gene is TRBV29-1, the J gene TRBJ2-3, with D perhaps TRBD2 (5 bases). The CDR3 is made up of 13 amino acids. V lost 7 bases and J lost 6, with 17 bases in between. CDR1 SQVTM and CDR2 ANQGSEA come from the germline V gene. The chain's CDR3 is CSGTLTRGDTQYF. The CDR3 DNA reads TGCAGCGGTACCCTAACGAGAGGGGATACGCAGTATTTT.

This chain joins TRBV10-3 and TRBJ1-1; D may be TRBD1 (5 bases). This CDR3 has 16 residues. V lost 6 bases and J lost 2, with 19 bases in between. Per germline, CDR1 ENHRY and CDR2 SYGVKD. CDR3 loop: CAIRGRSQALNTEAFF. In DNA form, the CDR3 reads TGTGCCATCAGGGGGAGGTCACAGGCGTTAAACACTGAAGCTTTCTTT.

Regarding this clonotype: A read error is likely, as this CDR3 ends without the conserved phenylalanine or tryptophan. The rearrangement links TRBV29-1 to TRBJ2-2, with no clear D. Germline values: CDR1 SQVTM, CDR2 ANQGSEA. V shed 4 bases and J shed 8 bases, with 14 bases lying between them. The CDR3 covers 13 residues. The CDR3 coding sequence is TGCAGCGTTGCTGCAGGCCCTGTTGGGGAGCTGTTTTCT. Translation gives CSVAAGPVGELFS.

This clonotype appeared a few times. The genes are TRBV21-1 and TRBJ2-4; TRBD1 reflects the table's D call only, with no check against the DNA. TRBV21-1 is a recognized pseudogene. This CDR3 comprises 16 residues. CDR3 in amino acids: CASSKAQGEIQSIQYF. CDR3 in DNA: TGTGCCAGCAGCAAAGCACAGGGAGAAATCCAAAGCATTCAGTACTTC.

The genes are TRBV6-5 and TRBJ2-3, with TRBD2 as a possible D gene (6 bases). The CDR3 spans 15 residues. V lost 10 bases and J 7 bases, leaving 24 bases between the germline ends. CDR1 MNHEY and CDR2 SVGAGI come from the germline V gene. In DNA, the CDR3 is TGTGCCATCAACCCAGGACTATCGGGAACATATACGCAGTATTTT. Its translation: CAINPGLSGTYTQYF.

Points on this clonotype: A read error may produce the germline difference seen at one junction end. J is TRBJ2-7 and V is TRBV5-6; D uncertain. CDR1 is SGHDT and CDR2 is YYEEEE in the germline V gene. There are 14 residues in the CDR3. CDR3 sequence reads: CTSSMGSGSYEQYF. CDR3 DNA sequence: TGTACCAGCAGCATGGGATCAGGTTCCTACGAGCAGTACTTC.

This clonotype was detected many times. The rearrangement uses TRBV5-6 and TRBJ2-7; 11 bases are a match to TRBD2. Germline-derived CDR1 and CDR2 are SGHDT and YYEEEE. The J segment lost 5 bases and the V segment lost 4 bases, leaving 11 bases of the junction unmatched. The CDR3 is 16 amino acids. The CDR3 region is CASSGRASGRFHEQYF. Here the CDR3 DNA reads TGTGCCAGCAGCGGAAGGGCTAGCGGGAGGTTCCACGAGCAGTACTTC.

Comments on this clonotype: Germline and junction disagree at one end, which may indicate a read error. The gene calls are TRBV29-1 and TRBJ2-7; D is perhaps TRBD1 or TRBD2 (5 bases each). The CDR3 runs to 13 residues. CDR1 is SQVTM and CDR2 is ANQGSEA in the germline V gene. Written as DNA, the CDR3 is TGTGGCGTTCAATCGAGGGGAGAGCGCGAGCAGTACTTC. Residues: CGVQSRGEREQYF.

A word on this clonotype: Given a much more abundant clone one base away, this may be a read error. This chain joins TRBV5-4 and TRBJ2-5, with TRBD2 identical over 9 bases. Germline trimming cut 4 bases from V and 9 bases from J; bases unmatched to any gene: 10. The CDR3 is made up of 14 amino acids. Germline assignment: CDR1 SGHNT and CDR2 YYREEE (reference sequence). The CDR3 sequence is CASSVAGAGEAQYF. CDR3 sequence (DNA): TGTGCCAGCAGCGTAGCGGGAGCAGGGGAGGCCCAGTACTTC.

Remarks on this clonotype: One junction end disagrees with the germline gene, perhaps due to a read error. The chain recombines TRBV24-1 with TRBJ2-2; D is tentatively TRBD1 or TRBD2 (5 bases each). From germline, CDR1 is KGHDR and CDR2 SFDVKD. This CDR3 has 15 residues. The CDR3 loop is CATSSIGTNTGELYF. CDR3 nucleotides: TGTGCCACCAGTTCTATAGGGACGAACACCGGGGAGCTGTATTTT.

This clonotype was counted between two and nine times. The germline gene is not matched at one end of the junction; a read error may be the cause. The chain joins TRBV2 to TRBJ1-1; D unresolved. CDR1 is SNHLY, CDR2 FYNNEI, per germline. CDR3 length: 13 amino acids. The DNA for the CDR3 is TGTGCCAGTAGTGGGTCGGGTGACGAGAGAGCTTTCTTT. Protein product: CASSGSGDERAFF.

As regards this clonotype: With a much larger clone just one base away, this may be a read error. The rearrangement uses TRBV5-1 and TRBJ2-1, with D perhaps being TRBD1 or TRBD2 (5 bases each). Germline V lookup: CDR1 SGHRS, CDR2 YFSETQ. The CDR3 is 15 residues long. The V end lost 6 bases, the J end lost 0 bases, and 13 bases lay between the germline ends. This CDR3 reads CASTRDVSSYNEQFF. The CDR3 DNA reads as TGCGCCAGCACCCGGGACGTGAGCTCCTACAATGAGCAGTTCTTC.

On this clonotype itself: This sequence may be a read error, since a much larger clone differs from it by one base. A read error is likely, as this CDR3 ends without the conserved phenylalanine or tryptophan. The chain carries TRBV2 and TRBJ2-1; TRBD2 aligns across 11 bases. Germline V CDR1 and CDR2: SNHLY, FYNNEI. Germline trimming cut 7 bases from V and 6 bases from J; bases unmatched to any gene: 5. The CDR3 has 14 residues. The CDR3: CASTGTSGGNEQFI. CDR3 nucleotide sequence: TGTGCCAGCACTGGGACTAGCGGAGGCAATGAGCAGTTCATC.

Note on this clonotype: Since no conserved phenylalanine or tryptophan closes the CDR3, a read error is the likely cause. The CDR3 DNA reads TGTGCCAACAGTTCTAACAGGAACTCCTACGAGCAGTACTGT. Translation: CANSSNRNSYEQYC. The genes are TRBV11-2 and TRBJ2-7; TRBD1 might be the D (5 bases). V lost 10 bases and J lost 0, with 16 bases in between. The germline gives CDR1 SGHAT, CDR2 FQNNGV. The CDR3 covers 14 residues.

This clonotype has a single count. The genes are TRBV5-1 and TRBJ2-2, with 7 bases matching TRBD1. Germline loops: CDR1 SGHRS, CDR2 YFSETQ. The junction had 3 bases not matched to a gene; V was cut back by 4 bases and J by 3 bases. This CDR3 has 14 amino acids. The CDR3 nucleotides read TGCGCCAGCAGCGGACAGGATCACACCGGGGAGCTGTTTTTT. It specifies CASSGQDHTGELFF. The full variable domain, its missing parts supplied by reference TRBV5-1 and TRBJ2-2, is KAGVTQTPRYLIKTRGQQVTLSCSPISGHRSVSWYQQTPGQGLQFLFEYFSETQRNKGNFPGRFSGRQFSNSRSEMNVSTLELGDSALYLCASSGQDHTGELFFGEGSRLTVL.

A word on this clonotype: Because it lacks the conserved phenylalanine or tryptophan at the end, this CDR3 is likely a read error. The V call is TRBV4-3, the J call TRBJ2-3, with 14 bases fitting TRBD2. The V gene's germline CDR1 is LGHNA and CDR2 YSLEER. CDR3 length: 16 amino acids. The CDR3 spells CASSQGLAGVMDTQYL. As DNA, the CDR3 is TGCGCTAGCAGCCAGGGACTAGCGGGAGTGATGGATACGCAGTATCTT.

For this clonotype: A much bigger clone sits one base away, suggesting this may be a read error. The chain employs TRBV28 and TRBJ2-7; weak D call: TRBD1 (6 bases). Germline-derived CDR1 and CDR2 are MDHEN and SYDVKM. The CDR3 is 18 residues long. The CDR3 sequence: CASSTPTGFGWFVDDQYF. DNA for the CDR3: TGTGCCAGCAGTACCCCAACAGGGTTCGGGTGGTTTGTCGACGACCAGTACTTC.

The gene calls are TRBV29-1 and TRBJ1-4, with 7 nucleotides matching TRBD1. V lost 7 bases to trimming and J lost 17 bases; unmatched junction nucleotides: 19. Germline V gene lookup returns CDR1 SQVTM and CDR2 ANQGSEA. The CDR3 is made up of 13 amino acids. For the CDR3, the DNA is TGCAGCGCCAGCGTTCAGGGGGGAGAAAAAATCTTTTTT. This encodes CSASVQGGEKIFF.

About this clonotype itself: This CDR3 is missing its conserved last phenylalanine or tryptophan, likely due to a read error. The DNA is omitted, as the CDR3 cannot be located on it reliably, and the CDR3 follows TCRdb's listing. The chain is built from TRBV6-6 and TRBJ1-4; the table's D call, TRBD1, was not checked against the DNA. Germline V gene data show CDR1 as MNHNY and CDR2 as SVGAGI (reference sequence). The CDR3 is 16 residues long, ends included. The CDR3: CASSNRDRGRGEKLFC.

Turning to this clonotype: The junction differs from germline at one of its ends, possibly a read error. The chain carries TRBV5-6 and TRBJ1-2; D perhaps matches TRBD1 (5 bases). This CDR3 comprises 14 residues. Germline V gene data show CDR1 as SGHDT and CDR2 as YYEEEE. The CDR3 protein is CASSGRDVQHGYIF. The DNA of the CDR3 is TGTGCCAGCAGCGGCCGGGACGTCCAGCATGGCTACATCTTC.

As for this clonotype: A junction end diverges from the germline sequence, so it may reflect a read error. V gene TRBV29-1 combines with J gene TRBJ2-7; the D call may be TRBD1 or TRBD2 (5 bases each). The germline gives CDR1 SQVTM, CDR2 ANQGSEA. The CDR3 spans 13 residues. The CDR3 DNA is TGCATCGTAACCGGGACGGGAAGGGGAGAGCAATACTTC. This gives the protein CIVTGTGRGEQYF.

With respect to this clonotype: An end of the junction does not agree with germline; a read error may underlie this. This sequence joins TRBV6-2 or TRBV6-3 and TRBJ2-4; the D gene is possibly TRBD2 (6 bases). Looked up from germline, CDR1 is MNHEY and CDR2 is SVGEGT. There are 14 residues in the CDR3. The CDR3 spells CTSSRRRGENIQYF. The CDR3, as DNA: TGTACCAGCAGTCGCCGGAGGGGCGAAAACATTCAGTACTTC.

In regard to this clonotype: Germline and junction disagree at one end, which may indicate a read error. The chain employs TRBV6-5 and TRBJ2-5; TRBD1 matches 9 bases. Per germline, CDR1 MNHEY and CDR2 SVGAGI. There are 15 residues in the CDR3. The CDR3 DNA follows: TGTGCCAGCAGCGGGACAGGGACAGGTGAAGAGAACCAGTACTTC. It codes for CASSGTGTGEENQYF.

The genes are TRBV28 and TRBJ1-2; perhaps TRBD1 as D (6 bases). The length of the CDR3 is 14 residues. The V end was cut by 7 bases, the J end by 4 bases, with 16 bases between. Germline loops: CDR1 MDHEN, CDR2 SYDVKM. The CDR3: CASTPYRAGYGYTF. CDR3 nucleotides: TGTGCCAGCACCCCTTACAGGGCTGGCTATGGCTACACCTTC.

V usage is TRBV7-9 and J usage is TRBJ1-4, with TRBD1 matching 9 bases. The length of the CDR3 is 16 residues. Losses at the gene ends were 0 bases for V and 8 bases for J; bases not matched to a gene: 7. The germline V gene has CDR1 SEHNR and CDR2 FQNEAQ (reference sequence). The CDR3 DNA sequence: TGTGCCAGCAGCTTAGCTATCGACAGGGGGAAGGAAAAACTGTTTTTT. This gives the protein CASSLAIDRGKEKLFF.

With respect to this clonotype: Relative to the germline gene, one junction end is altered; a read error may explain this. The V call is TRBV14, the J call TRBJ2-1, with 8 bases identical to TRBD2. The CDR3 covers 16 residues. Germline CDR1 is SGHDN and CDR2 is FVKESK. The CDR3 DNA reads as TGTGTCAGCAGTGCCGTAGCGGGATTGGTAAAGACTGAGCAGTTCTTC. Translating gives CVSSAVAGLVKTEQFF.